Listed here are 2 T cell receptor beta chains from one sample, sequenced in a study of read filtering for tumor transcriptome and immune sequencing. From 300 to 450 ng of RNA, a library with molecular barcoded alpha/delta and beta/gamma adaptors was made. From the reads, TCRdb called clonotypes with MiXCR, one entry per CDR3 protein. This sample has about 54,000 distinct CDR3 sequences, with more than 9% found just once. The sample taken for sequencing was a population of CD138-negative cells sorted from bone marrow. Receptors originate from a donor aged 40 or over with multiple myeloma.

A note on this clonotype: Given a much more abundant clone one base away, this may be a read error. This CDR3 fails to terminate in the conserved phenylalanine or tryptophan, so it likely reflects a read error. The chain carries TRBV29-1 and TRBJ1-5; 8 positions match TRBD1. There are 15 residues in the CDR3. Germline CDR1 SQVTM, CDR2 ANQGSEA. The ends lost 0 bases at V and 2 bases at J; junction bases unmatched: 3. CDR3 DNA: TGCAGCGTTGAAGAAGCAGGGGGCGGCAATCAGCCCCAGCATCTT. As protein: CSVEEAGGGNQPQHL.

This clonotype was recorded at least ten times. The V gene is TRBV24-1, the J gene TRBJ1-1, with D perhaps matching TRBD1 (6 bases). Germline loops: CDR1 KGHDR, CDR2 SFDVKD. CDR3 size: 18 residues. V was pared by 5 bases and J by 1 base, with 22 bases between. Here the CDR3 reads CATSVVPGRVDRNTEAFF. CDR3 nucleotide sequence: TGTGCCACCAGTGTCGTACCGGGACGGGTGGACAGGAACACTGAAGCTTTCTTT.